The next 10 T cell receptor beta chains were all read from a single sample in a study of human T cells and chemical hapten exposure. TCRdb fed the RACE reads into MiXCR, producing one record per CDR3 protein. The table includes about 120,000 distinct CDR3 sequences, about 13% detected once. Specified time point: patch test 1, 2 weeks after DPC sensitization. Specified treatment: therapeutic diphenylcyclopropenone sensitization with weekly scalp DPC. The starting material was whole blood, obtained in connection with sensitization to the hapten diphenylcyclopropenone (DPC). All receptors come from a man younger than 35 with alopecia areata. Some clones in this sample may be carry-over from other donors' samples.

The chain uses TRBV28 and TRBJ1-1; the D gene is possibly TRBD1 (6 bases). Germline lookup yields CDR1 MDHEN and CDR2 SYDVKM. This CDR3 contains 12 residues. With 3 bases removed from V and 11 bases from J, the gap between germline ends came to 13 bases. CDR3 in amino acids: CASSFWGLGAFF. Written as DNA, the CDR3 is TGTGCCAGCAGTTTTTGGGGGCTTGGTGCTTTCTTT.

This chain links TRBV29-1 with TRBJ2-2, with 7 bases that match TRBD1. The V gene end was trimmed by 2 bases and the J gene end by 3 bases; junction bases not matched to a gene: 0. This CDR3 is built from 13 residues. Germline V gives CDR1 SQVTM, CDR2 ANQGSEA. The CDR3 loop reads CSVETGDTGELFF. The CDR3 DNA reads as TGCAGCGTTGAAACAGGGGACACCGGGGAGCTGTTTTTT.

The V call is TRBV12-3 or TRBV12-4, the J call TRBJ2-2; no clear D. V was clipped by 10 bases and J by 2 bases, with 14 bases between them. This CDR3 has 14 residues. The CDR3 region is CATSPPVNTGELFF. In DNA form, the CDR3 reads TGTGCCACCAGCCCACCGGTTAACACCGGGGAGCTGTTTTTT.

This clonotype was recorded many times. The V gene is TRBV11-3, the J gene TRBJ2-5; the D is unclear. The CDR3 is made up of 13 amino acids. CDR1 is SGHNT and CDR2 is YENEEA in the germline V gene. V lost 5 bases to trimming and J lost 2 bases, with 9 bases between them. The CDR3 loop reads CASSLGSQETQYF. The CDR3 DNA sequence: TGTGCCAGCAGCCTCGGTAGTCAAGAGACCCAGTACTTC.

The rearrangement uses TRBV27 and TRBJ1-6; possible D gene TRBD1, 5 bases. Germline V gives CDR1 MNHEY, CDR2 SMNVEV (reference sequence). Trimming removed 6 bases from V and 4 bases from J, with 7 bases in between. The CDR3 sequence is 13 residues long. CDR3 nucleotide sequence: TGTGCCAGCAGCGGACATTATAATTCACCCCTCCACTTT. It translates to CASSGHYNSPLHF.

This clonotype showed up just a few times. The V call is TRBV7-9, the J call TRBJ2-1; no firm D call. The CDR3 consists of 16 residues. Trimming took 0 bases from V and 3 from J, leaving 12 bases between them. CDR1 SEHNR and CDR2 FQNEAQ come from the germline V gene (reference sequence). CDR3 DNA sequence: TGTGCCAGCAGCTTAGCGCGGCAGTCCTACTACAATGAGCAGTTCTTC. This translates into CASSLARQSYYNEQFF.

The chain combines TRBV6-5 with TRBJ2-7, with D perhaps matching TRBD1 or TRBD2 (5 bases each). V gave up 0 bases and J gave up 1 base, with 10 bases separating them. The CDR3 loop spans 15 amino acids. Germline V gene data show CDR1 as MNHEY and CDR2 as SVGAGI. The CDR3 DNA sequence: TGTGCCAGCAGTTACTCGCCGGGGCGTTCCTACGAGCAGTACTTC. It yields the protein CASSYSPGRSYEQYF.

This clonotype was detected only a few times. The chain joins TRBV12-3 or TRBV12-4 to TRBJ1-5, with a weak D call TRBD1 (5 bases). The CDR3 extends over 13 amino acids. Trimming removed 7 bases from V and 3 bases from J, with 10 bases in between. The CDR3 coding sequence is TGTGCCAGCACGGGGCGGCACAATCAGCCCCAGCATTTT. It codes for CASTGRHNQPQHF.

The chain uses TRBV4-3 and TRBJ1-2; 9 bases are a match to TRBD1. V dropped 4 bases and J dropped 1; count of bases not matched to a gene: 7. CDR3 length equals 16 residues. The germline CDR1 and CDR2 sequences are LGHNA and YSLEER. The CDR3 sequence is CASSLGTGGLNYGYTF. The CDR3 region has the DNA TGCGCCAGCAGCCTAGGCACAGGGGGCCTTAACTATGGCTACACCTTC.

The chain has TRBV20-1 and TRBJ1-1, with no clear D. V dropped 0 bases and J dropped 5 bases, with 10 bases sitting between them. CDR1 and CDR2 from the germline V gene are DFQATT and SNEGSKA (reference sequence). CDR3 length: 13 residues. The CDR3 loop reads CSARDHPQTEAFF. In DNA form, the CDR3 reads TGCAGTGCTAGAGATCACCCTCAAACTGAAGCTTTCTTT.